This passage covers 14 T cell receptor beta chains from one sample sequenced in a study of cytomegalovirus exposure and HLA in healthy donors. Primers: 60 Vbeta forward and 13 Jbeta reverse. Clones were read by immunoSEQ multiplex PCR, and TCRdb kept only the in-frame ones, dropping some. The data hold 180,000 or so clones, with around 80% observed a single time. The sequenced sample was PBMCs. The receptors originated from a woman in her thirties in good health and CMV-seronegative.

Of note for this clone: The same CDR3 is also encoded by other DNA sequences in this sample. The chain has TRBV7-9 and TRBJ2-7; D ambiguous. Germline CDR1 reads SEHNR; CDR2 reads FQNEAQ (reference sequence). V was cut by 1 base and J by 4 bases, with 5 bases left in between. The CDR3 has 12 residues. This CDR3 reads CASSLVTYEQYF. In DNA, the CDR3 is TGTGCCAGCAGCTTAGTAACTTACGAGCAGTACTTC.

The chain combines TRBV5-4 with TRBJ2-5, with 11 bases matching TRBD2. Germline trimming cut 3 bases from V and 2 bases from J; bases unmatched to any gene: 3. Germline lookup yields CDR1 SGHNT and CDR2 YYREEE (reference sequence). The CDR3 is made up of 15 amino acids. Written as DNA, the CDR3 is TGTGCCAGCAGCTCTAGCGGGGGGTTTCAAGAGACCCAGTACTTC. Translation gives CASSSSGGFQETQYF. Full variable domain (outside the CDR3, taken from reference TRBV5-4 and TRBJ2-5): ETGVTQSPTHLIKTRGQQVTLRCSSQSGHNTVSWYQQALGQGPQFIFQYYREEENGRGNFPPRFSGLQFPNYSSELNVNALELDDSALYLCASSSSGGFQETQYFGPGTRLLVL.

The rearrangement uses TRBV6-1 and TRBJ2-7, with a possible D match to TRBD2 (6 bases). Germline lookup yields CDR1 MNHNS and CDR2 SASEGT. V was trimmed by 9 bases and J by 13 bases, leaving 16 bases between them. The length of the CDR3 is 10 residues. CDR3 nucleotides: TGTGCCAGTGAATACCGGGACTCCTACTTC. Protein sequence: CASEYRDSYF.

The V call is TRBV19, the J call TRBJ1-2; D gene unclear. The CDR3 is 13 amino acids. With 4 bases removed from V and 0 bases from J, the gap between germline ends came to 6 bases. Germline CDR1 is LNHDA and CDR2 is SQIVND (reference sequence). CDR3 region: CASSNTANYGYTF. Here the CDR3 DNA reads TGTGCCAGTAGTAACACAGCTAACTATGGCTACACCTTC.

V usage is TRBV25-1 and J usage is TRBJ1-1, with a weak D call TRBD1 (6 bases). Germline assignment: CDR1 MGHDK and CDR2 SYGVNS. With 6 bases removed from V and 4 bases from J, the gap between germline ends came to 21 bases. This CDR3 contains 16 residues. This chain's CDR3 is CASRAGGGGASTEAFF. The CDR3 nucleotides are TGTGCCAGCAGAGCTGGAGGTGGGGGCGCGTCCACTGAAGCTTTCTTT.

This clone was seen more than once but under ten times. The chain carries TRBV11-2 and TRBJ1-4; D is unresolved. CDR3 length equals 15 residues. V dropped 2 bases and J dropped 0 bases, with 7 bases sitting between them. From germline, CDR1 is SGHAT and CDR2 FQNNGV. The CDR3 spells CASSLIGATNEKLFF. CDR3 nucleotides: TGTGCCAGCAGCTTAATCGGTGCAACTAATGAAAAACTGTTTTTT.

The CDR3 spells CAWSHLDRAATNEKLFF. The DNA for the CDR3 is TGTGCCTGGAGTCACCTGGACAGGGCCGCAACTAATGAAAAACTGTTTTTT. The chain uses TRBV30 and TRBJ1-4, with 8 bases fitting TRBD1. Germline loops: CDR1 GTSNPN, CDR2 SVGIG (reference sequence). CDR3 length equals 17 residues. After removal of 2 bases from V and 0 bases from J, the junction contained 8 bases not matched to a gene.

The rearrangement uses TRBV18 and TRBJ2-5; 7 bases map to TRBD2. The germline gives CDR1 KGHSH, CDR2 LQKENI. Trimming removed 2 bases from V and 2 bases from J; junction bases left unmatched: 5. This CDR3 spans 15 amino acids. This CDR3 is CASSPSAGLQETQYF. CDR3 bases: TGTGCCAGCTCACCATCAGCGGGGCTTCAAGAGACCCAGTACTTC.

This clone was counted once. The rearrangement joins TRBV6-6 to TRBJ1-2, with a tentative D call TRBD1 (6 bases). The V and J ends lost 1 base and 3 bases respectively, with 15 bases between them. The CDR3 runs to 16 residues. Per the germline V gene, CDR1 is MNHNY and CDR2 is SVGAGI (reference sequence). The CDR3 nucleotides read TGTGCCAGCAGTTACTTTGCTGCACAGGGTGACTATGGCTACACCTTC. It encodes CASSYFAAQGDYGYTF.

This clone was detected once. J is TRBJ2-2 and V is TRBV7-3; 14 bases map to TRBD2. Losses at the gene ends were 5 bases for V and 6 bases for J; bases not matched to a gene: 5. CDR3 size: 16 residues. Germline loops: CDR1 SGHTA, CDR2 FQGTGA. The CDR3, as DNA: TGTGCCAGCAGCCTAGGACTAGCGGGGGGAGCCGGGGAGCTGTTTTTT. This codes for CASSLGLAGGAGELFF.

The chain joins TRBV9 to TRBJ2-6; tentative D call: TRBD1 (6 bases). Trimming pared 4 bases from V and 0 bases from J, leaving 23 bases between. The germline V gene has CDR1 SGDLS and CDR2 YYNGEE. The CDR3 spans 20 residues. This chain's CDR3 is CASSRISWRQVISGANVLTF. The CDR3, as DNA: TGTGCCAGCAGCCGGATCTCTTGGAGACAGGTGATCTCTGGGGCCAACGTCCTGACTTTC.

This sequence joins TRBV6-5 and TRBJ1-2, with a weak D call TRBD1 (5 bases). V gave up 0 bases and J gave up 4 bases, with 12 bases separating them. Germline lookup yields CDR1 MNHEY and CDR2 SVGAGI. There are 15 residues in the CDR3. CDR3 protein: CASSYSYGGTYGYTF. The CDR3 DNA reads as TGTGCCAGCAGTTACTCGTACGGGGGAACCTATGGCTACACCTTC.

The count of this clone is one. The CDR3 DNA is TGTGCCAGCAGTCTCTCAAGCAATAATCAGCCCCAGCATTTT. Translated: CASSLSSNNQPQHF. The genes are TRBV7-8 and TRBJ1-5; D is uncertain. Germline CDR1 and CDR2: SGHVS and FQNEAQ. V was trimmed by 6 bases and J by 4 bases, leaving 13 bases between them. This CDR3 is built from 14 residues.

The V call is TRBV4-1, the J call TRBJ1-2, with D unclear. Trimming took 0 bases from V and 4 from J, leaving 6 bases between them. The CDR3 has 13 residues. The germline gives CDR1 MGHRA, CDR2 YSYEKL. The DNA for the CDR3 is TGCGCCAGCAGCCAAGAACAGCTCTATGGCTACACCTTC. This codes for CASSQEQLYGYTF.